This passage covers 18 T cell receptor beta chains from one sample sequenced in a study of CD8 T cells in Susac syndrome. RNA, at roughly 0.5 to 1 ug, was reverse transcribed with random hexamers. MiXCR, applied by TCRdb to the immunoSEQ multiplex PCR reads, yields one record per CDR3 protein. The sample yields some 150,000 distinct CDR3 sequences, 85% to 95% seen once. The material sequenced was CD4+ T cells from PBMCs. These receptors all come from a human donor with Susac syndrome.

This clonotype appeared once. V is TRBV15 and J is TRBJ2-7; D perhaps matches TRBD2 (5 bases). Germline V gene data show CDR1 as LNHNV and CDR2 as YYDKDF (reference sequence). CDR3 length: 13 amino acids. V was shortened by 5 bases and J by 0 bases, with 8 bases between the two germline ends. The CDR3 region has the DNA TGTGCCACCAGCCTGGGAGTCTCCTACGAGCAGTACTTC. Its protein is CATSLGVSYEQYF.

This clonotype was detected a few times. The chain links TRBV12-3 or TRBV12-4 to TRBJ2-3, with TRBD1 matching 12 bases. The V segment lost 4 bases and the J segment 4 bases; nucleotides outside the gene matches: 3. The CDR3 has 15 amino acids. CDR3 sequence: CASSSGDRGPDTQYF. In nucleotides, the CDR3 is TGTGCCAGCAGTTCCGGGGACAGGGGGCCAGATACGCAGTATTTT.

The CDR3 sequence is CASSVGGTGRSYNEQFF. The CDR3, as DNA: TGTGCCAGCAGCGTAGGGGGGACGGGACGCTCCTACAATGAGCAGTTCTTC. The chain recombines TRBV9 with TRBJ2-1; either TRBD1 or TRBD2 may fit D (5 bases each). This CDR3 has 17 amino acids. Trimming took 0 bases from V and 0 from J, leaving 13 bases between them. The germline V gene has CDR1 SGDLS and CDR2 YYNGEE.

The chain couples TRBV3-1 to TRBJ2-5; TRBD2 agrees at 12 bases. Germline V gene data show CDR1 as LGHDT and CDR2 as YNNKEL (reference sequence). V lost 3 bases to trimming and J lost 2 bases; unmatched junction nucleotides: 7. CDR3 length: 17 amino acids. The CDR3 bases are TGTGCCAGCAGCCAGGCCCTAACTAGCGGGAGGCAAGAGACCCAGTACTTC. Translated: CASSQALTSGRQETQYF.

J is TRBJ2-7 and V is TRBV6-6, with D uncertain. Germline values: CDR1 MNHNY, CDR2 SVGAGI (reference sequence). V dropped 0 bases and J dropped 12 bases, with 9 bases sitting between them. This CDR3 is built from 11 residues. The chain's CDR3 is CASSYSTSMYF. The CDR3 coding sequence is TGTGCCAGCAGTTACTCGACTTCTATGTACTTC.

V is TRBV7-3 and J is TRBJ2-7; D possibly corresponds to TRBD2 (6 bases). Germline loops: CDR1 SGHTA, CDR2 FQGTGA. Trimming took off 4 bases at V and 5 bases at J, with 12 bases between the two ends. CDR3 length: 13 residues. CDR3: CASSSAGTDEQYF. The CDR3 bases are TGTGCCAGCAGCTCCGCAGGGACTGACGAGCAGTACTTC.

The genes are TRBV11-2 and TRBJ2-3; D not resolved. The germline CDR1 and CDR2 sequences are SGHAT and FQNNGV. Trimming cost V 4 bases and J 4 bases, with 6 bases left between them. This CDR3 spans 12 amino acids. CDR3 bases: TGTGCCAGCAGCTCCCAGTCAGATACGCAGTATTTT. Amino acid sequence: CASSSQSDTQYF.

The chain uses TRBV20-1 and TRBJ2-4; TRBD2 matches at 13 bases. The CDR3 consists of 13 residues. The germline gives CDR1 DFQATT, CDR2 SNEGSKA (reference sequence). V shed 5 bases, J shed 6 bases, and the junction held 1 base outside the gene matches. CDR3 nucleotides: TGCAGTGCTCGGACTAGCGGGGGAAACATTCAGTACTTC. Protein: CSARTSGGNIQYF.

J is TRBJ2-1 and V is TRBV2; TRBD2 aligns across 12 bases. Germline CDR1 reads SNHLY; CDR2 reads FYNNEI. The CDR3 length is 14 residues. Trimming took 5 bases from V and 9 from J; bases not matched to a gene: 5. CDR3 in DNA: TGTGCCAGCAGTCCTAGCGGGGGGGGTGGTGAGCAGTTCTTC. It is translated as CASSPSGGGGEQFF.

The DNA for the CDR3 is TGCAGTGCTAGAGTTACCAGGGGTGCTAACTCCTACGAGCAGTACTTC. Amino acids: CSARVTRGANSYEQYF. The chain joins TRBV20-1 to TRBJ2-7; perhaps TRBD1 as D (6 bases). In germline, CDR1 is DFQATT, CDR2 SNEGSKA (reference sequence). The V end was cut by 1 base, the J end by 0 bases, with 16 bases between. The CDR3 contains 16 residues.

V gene TRBV20-1 combines with J gene TRBJ1-1; D not resolved. The CDR3 sequence is 13 residues long. V shed 3 bases and J shed 1 base, with 9 bases lying between them. Germline V CDR1 and CDR2: DFQATT, SNEGSKA (reference sequence). CDR3 DNA: TGCAGTGCTAGGGCCTGGGCGAACACTGAAGCTTTCTTT. Its translation is CSARAWANTEAFF.

The chain employs TRBV28 and TRBJ2-2, with a tentative D call TRBD2 (6 bases). V lost 2 bases, J lost 1 base, and 11 bases lay in between. CDR3 size: 16 residues. The germline V gene encodes CDR1 MDHEN and CDR2 SYDVKM. The CDR3: CASSLGGTLNTGELFF. CDR3 nucleotide sequence: TGTGCCAGCAGTTTAGGAGGGACCCTGAACACCGGGGAGCTGTTTTTT.

The chain combines TRBV20-1 with TRBJ1-1; 9 positions agree with TRBD1. J gave up 4 bases and V 2 bases, and 8 bases lay outside the gene matches. Per the germline V gene, CDR1 is DFQATT and CDR2 is SNEGSKA (reference sequence). This CDR3 has 15 residues. CDR3 amino acids: CSARPSTGGVTEAFF. CDR3 bases: TGCAGTGCTAGACCCTCTACAGGGGGCGTCACTGAAGCTTTCTTT.

This clonotype was counted a single time. This chain uses TRBV15 with TRBJ2-3; 10 bases match TRBD1. CDR1 is LNHNV, CDR2 YYDKDF, per germline (reference sequence). The trim removed 6 bases at V and 4 bases at J, leaving 13 bases unmatched. This CDR3 is built from 17 residues. This chain's CDR3 is CATRASIGQGDSDTQYF. The CDR3 DNA reads as TGTGCCACCAGGGCGAGTATCGGACAGGGGGATTCAGATACGCAGTATTTT.

The rearrangement joins TRBV10-3 to TRBJ2-7; TRBD2 agrees at 9 bases. The CDR3 length is 15 residues. With 4 bases clipped from V and 0 bases from J, the junction kept 4 bases outside the gene matches. Germline values: CDR1 ENHRY, CDR2 SYGVKD. CDR3 coding DNA: TGTGCCATCAGTGGGCTAGCGGGGACCTCCTACGAGCAGTACTTC. This sequence encodes CAISGLAGTSYEQYF.

The V gene is TRBV7-2, the J gene TRBJ2-6; maybe TRBD2 (5 bases). The germline V and J ends were trimmed by 5 bases and 1 base, with 9 bases remaining between them. Germline values: CDR1 SGHTA, CDR2 FQGNSA. The CDR3 runs 15 residues. CDR3 sequence reads: CASSRAASGANVLTF. CDR3 bases: TGTGCCAGCAGCCGAGCGGCATCTGGGGCCAACGTCCTGACTTTC.

The chain employs TRBV6-6 and TRBJ1-2; possibly TRBD1 for D (5 bases). The germline V gene encodes CDR1 MNHNY and CDR2 SVGAGI (reference sequence). With 9 bases removed from V and 0 bases from J, the gap between germline ends came to 17 bases. This CDR3 has 15 residues. Here the CDR3 DNA reads TGTGCCAGTTGCGTTGGGCAGGGCACTAACTATGGCTACACCTTC. Residues: CASCVGQGTNYGYTF.

The chain combines TRBV12-3 or TRBV12-4 with TRBJ1-2, with 7 bases fitting TRBD1. The junction had 7 bases not matched to a gene; V was cut back by 6 bases and J by 6 bases. The CDR3 runs to 13 residues. For the CDR3, the DNA is TGTGCCAGCAGAGAACGACAGGGTGATGGCTACACCTTC. This sequence encodes CASRERQGDGYTF.